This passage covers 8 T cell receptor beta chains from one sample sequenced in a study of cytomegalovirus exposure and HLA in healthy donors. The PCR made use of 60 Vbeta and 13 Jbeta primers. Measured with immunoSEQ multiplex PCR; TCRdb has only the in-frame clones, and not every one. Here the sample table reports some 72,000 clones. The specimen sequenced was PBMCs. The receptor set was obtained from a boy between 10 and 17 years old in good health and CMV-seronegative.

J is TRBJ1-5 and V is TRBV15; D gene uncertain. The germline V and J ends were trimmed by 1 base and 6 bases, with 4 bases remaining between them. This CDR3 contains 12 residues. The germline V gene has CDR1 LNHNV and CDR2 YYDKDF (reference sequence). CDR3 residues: CATSRAGQPQHF. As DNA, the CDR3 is TGTGCCACCAGCAGAGCAGGTCAGCCCCAGCATTTT.

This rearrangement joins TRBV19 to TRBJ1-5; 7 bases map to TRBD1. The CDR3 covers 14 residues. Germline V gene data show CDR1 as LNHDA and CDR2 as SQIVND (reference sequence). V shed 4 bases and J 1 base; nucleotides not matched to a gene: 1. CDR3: CASSRQGSNQPQHF. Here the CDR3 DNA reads TGTGCCAGTAGTAGACAGGGAAGCAATCAGCCCCAGCATTTT.

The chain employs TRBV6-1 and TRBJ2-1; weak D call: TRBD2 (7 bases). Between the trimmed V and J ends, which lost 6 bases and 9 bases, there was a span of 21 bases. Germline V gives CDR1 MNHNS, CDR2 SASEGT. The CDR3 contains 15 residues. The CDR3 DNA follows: TGTGCCAGCAGCCCCCTGCGCTGGGAGGGGGGTGAGCAGTTCTTC. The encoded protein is CASSPLRWEGGEQFF.

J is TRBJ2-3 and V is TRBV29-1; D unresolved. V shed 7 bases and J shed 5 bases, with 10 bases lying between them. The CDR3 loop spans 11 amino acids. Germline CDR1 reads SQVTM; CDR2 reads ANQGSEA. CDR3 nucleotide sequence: TGCAGCGCCGTACTGGTAGATACGCAGTATTTT. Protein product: CSAVLVDTQYF.

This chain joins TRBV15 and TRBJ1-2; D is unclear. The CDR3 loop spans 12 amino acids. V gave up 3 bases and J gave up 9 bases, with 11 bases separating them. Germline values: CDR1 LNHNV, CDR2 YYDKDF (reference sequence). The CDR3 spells CATSSTVGSYTF. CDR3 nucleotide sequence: TGTGCCACCAGCAGCACGGTGGGCAGCTACACCTTC.

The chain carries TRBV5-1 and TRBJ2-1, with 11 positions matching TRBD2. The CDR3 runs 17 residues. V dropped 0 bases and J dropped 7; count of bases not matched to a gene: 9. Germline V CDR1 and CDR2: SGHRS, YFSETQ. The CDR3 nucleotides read TGCGCCAGCAGCTTGGAACCCCCGGGACTAGCGGCAAATGAGCAGTTCTTC. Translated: CASSLEPPGLAANEQFF.

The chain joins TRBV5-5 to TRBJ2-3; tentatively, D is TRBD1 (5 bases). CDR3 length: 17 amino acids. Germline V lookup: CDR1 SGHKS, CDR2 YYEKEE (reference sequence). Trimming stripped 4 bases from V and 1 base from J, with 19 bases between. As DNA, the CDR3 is TGTGCCAGCAGCCGCGGTGGGGCTGTTGGGGGCACAGATACGCAGTATTTT. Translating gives CASSRGGAVGGTDTQYF.

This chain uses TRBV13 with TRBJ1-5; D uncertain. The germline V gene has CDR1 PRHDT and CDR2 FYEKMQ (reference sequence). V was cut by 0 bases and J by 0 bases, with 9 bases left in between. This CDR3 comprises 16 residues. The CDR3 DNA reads TGTGCCAGCAGCTTAGGGAGGGAGGATAGCAATCAGCCCCAGCATTTT. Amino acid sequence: CASSLGREDSNQPQHF.